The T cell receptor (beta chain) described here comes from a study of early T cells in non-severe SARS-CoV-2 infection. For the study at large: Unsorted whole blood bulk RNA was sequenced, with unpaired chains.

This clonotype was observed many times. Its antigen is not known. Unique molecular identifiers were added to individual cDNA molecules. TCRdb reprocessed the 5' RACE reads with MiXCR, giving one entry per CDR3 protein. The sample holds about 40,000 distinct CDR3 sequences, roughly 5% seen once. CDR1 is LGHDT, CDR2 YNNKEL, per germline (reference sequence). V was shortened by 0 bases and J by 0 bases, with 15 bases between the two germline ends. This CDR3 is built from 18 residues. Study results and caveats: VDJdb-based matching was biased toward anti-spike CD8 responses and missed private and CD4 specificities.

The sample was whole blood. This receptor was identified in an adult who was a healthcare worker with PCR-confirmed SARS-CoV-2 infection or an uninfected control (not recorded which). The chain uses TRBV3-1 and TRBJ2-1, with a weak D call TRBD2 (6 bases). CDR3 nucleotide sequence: TGTGCCAGCAGCCAAGACAAGACTAGTCCCCGCTCCTACAATGAGCAGTTCTTC. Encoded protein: CASSQDKTSPRSYNEQFF.